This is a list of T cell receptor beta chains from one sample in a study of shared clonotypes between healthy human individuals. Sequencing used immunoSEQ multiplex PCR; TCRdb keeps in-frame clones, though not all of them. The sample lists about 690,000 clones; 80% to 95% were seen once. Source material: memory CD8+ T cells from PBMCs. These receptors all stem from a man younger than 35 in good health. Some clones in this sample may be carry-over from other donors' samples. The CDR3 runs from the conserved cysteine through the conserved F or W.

CDR3: CASSPTSVGGITDTQYF; J: TRBJ2-3; V: TRBV5-1
CDR3: CASSVGAGVNEQFF; J: TRBJ2-1; V: TRBV9
CDR3: CASSFGSTYEQYF; J: TRBJ2-7; V: TRBV7-9
CDR3: CASSLSGGAGRGNQPQHF; J: TRBJ1-5; V: TRBV27
CDR3: CASKGGPTGNTIYF; J: TRBJ1-3; V: TRBV9
CDR3: CASSWTVYSSSGANVLTF; J: TRBJ2-6; V: TRBV19
CDR3: CASSLVLAGDTGELFF; J: TRBJ2-2; V: TRBV7-6
CDR3: CASSLGVSGTDTQYF; J: TRBJ2-3; V: TRBV7-3
CDR3: CASRSDGYEQYF; J: TRBJ2-7; V: TRBV28
CDR3: CASSSTRTGGNYEQYF; J: TRBJ2-7; V: TRBV7-9
CDR3: CSVEGQGDKSEQFF; J: TRBJ2-1; V: TRBV29-1
CDR3: CASSYKGGVQETQYF; J: TRBJ2-5; V: TRBV6-5
CDR3: CASSDRAPPYNEQFF; J: TRBJ2-1; V: TRBV4-1
CDR3: CASSENTGGRLTDTQYF; J: TRBJ2-3; V: TRBV9
CDR3: CASSPGTGGSYEQYF; J: TRBJ2-7; V: TRBV19
CDR3: CASSEAFGVQLYEQYF; J: TRBJ2-7; V: TRBV2
CDR3: CASSSEGTPSSYEQYF; J: TRBJ2-7; V: TRBV28
CDR3: CASSLGQFNEKLFF; J: TRBJ1-4; V: TRBV28
CDR3: CASSLGAGVGELFF; J: TRBJ2-2; V: TRBV28
CDR3: CASRRHRDYGYTF; J: TRBJ1-2; V: TRBV28
CDR3: CASRWMAGQGYEQYF; J: .; V: TRBV6-5
CDR3: CASSQERGRGNTIYF; J: TRBJ1-3; V: TRBV4-1
CDR3: CASAGSGNNEQFF; J: TRBJ2-1; V: TRBV27
CDR3: CASSTSEWNTEAFF; J: TRBJ1-1; V: TRBV19
CDR3: CASSPSPGQGLNEQFF; J: TRBJ2-1; V: TRBV18
CDR3: CASTPDLLGTDTQYF; J: TRBJ2-3; V: TRBV7-8
CDR3: CASRQQGAGGTEAFF; J: TRBJ1-1; V: TRBV11-2
CDR3: CASSLAGRWNTIYF; J: TRBJ1-3; V: TRBV28
CDR3: CSVERVESSGDSYEQYF; J: TRBJ2-7; V: TRBV29-1
CDR3: CASSPRGGDAFF; J: TRBJ1-1; V: TRBV19
CDR3: CASPREGPYNEQFF; J: TRBJ2-1; V: TRBV28
CDR3: CASSTRTGGNTGELFF; J: TRBJ2-2; V: TRBV9
CDR3: CASSLGDRFRDIQYF; J: TRBJ2-4; V: TRBV11-2
CDR3: CASSPWDSGNTIYF; J: TRBJ1-3; V: TRBV7-9
CDR3: CASSLVLAGTTYFYEQYF; J: TRBJ2-7; V: TRBV7-8
CDR3: CASSRTGGDGYTF; J: TRBJ1-2; V: TRBV5-4
CDR3: CATSSRSTDTQYF; J: TRBJ2-3; V: TRBV15
CDR3: CASSQLGLTDTQYF; J: TRBJ2-3; V: TRBV25-1
CDR3: CASSLVPQPPLNTEAFF; J: TRBJ1-1; V: TRBV7-2
CDR3: CASSVVEGGGGDTQYF; J: TRBJ2-3; V: TRBV9
CDR3: CASMRSAAFLNQPQHF; J: TRBJ1-5; V: TRBV19
CDR3: CASSVGGSADTQYF; J: TRBJ2-3; V: TRBV9
CDR3: CASSDAGLVGETQYF; J: TRBJ2-5; V: TRBV10-2
CDR3: CASSFWQNTEAFF; J: TRBJ1-1; V: TRBV7-9
CDR3: CASSAITGKYEQYF; J: TRBJ2-7; V: TRBV19
CDR3: CASSPAGDSTDTQYF; J: TRBJ2-3; V: TRBV9
CDR3: CASSALGSDQETQYF; J: TRBJ2-5; V: TRBV7-3
CDR3: CAWSPQEGWREGHYNEQFF; J: TRBJ2-1; V: TRBV30
CDR3: CASSLGGFGNEQFF; J: TRBJ2-1; V: TRBV7-2
CDR3: CASSPLAEPEFF; J: TRBJ2-1; V: TRBV28
CDR3: CASSYGGDSGYEQYF; J: TRBJ2-7; V: TRBV7-9
CDR3: CASSSGGSHQPQHF; J: TRBJ1-5; V: TRBV7-9